The rows below give T cell receptor beta chains drawn from one sample of a study of T cells expressing NK-cell markers. TCRdb reprocessed the 5' RACE reads and reports one entry per CDR3 protein, with no DNA. The sample has 150,000 or so distinct CDR3 sequences. Sequenced sample: blood T cells: a sorted CD56 or NKG2C T cell subset, CD4+ or CD8+ T cells, or bulk PBMC T cells (not recorded which). Receptors were obtained from a woman aged 50 to 60 in good health. CDR3s include the opening cysteine and the closing phenylalanine or tryptophan.

>TRBJ2-1|TRBV7-9
CASSLAKGLAGGLEQFF
>TRBJ2-2|TRBV3-1
CASSGARTGELFF
>TRBJ2-1|TRBV7-6
CASSVSYNEQFF
>TRBJ1-5|TRBV12-5
CASGLAETGMNQPQHF
>TRBJ2-5|TRBV24-1
CATSDLALSGEGETQYF
>TRBJ2-5|TRBV11-2
CASSLDPPTGQETQYF
>TRBJ2-7|TRBV5-1
CASSFVASGAYEQYF
>TRBJ2-1|TRBV29-1
CSVEENRYNEQFF
>TRBJ1-1|TRBV12-5
CASGLFPGEIGPRGKAFF
>TRBJ1-2|TRBV7-8
CASSLTGSVDYGYTF
>TRBJ2-4|TRBV12-3/TRBV12-4
CASSGEYIQYF
>TRBJ1-2|TRBV20-1
CSAQQGAYGYTF
>TRBJ2-2|TRBV9
CASSVGGGGTGELFF
>TRBJ2-1|TRBV11-2
CASRPTLAPDEQFF
>TRBJ2-7|TRBV5-1
CASSLAGGASYEQYF
>TRBJ2-1|TRBV12-3/TRBV12-4
CASSEQNEQFF
>TRBJ2-3|TRBV27
CASSPTGTTVDTQYF
>TRBJ2-7|TRBV4-2
CASTPGGGRYEQYF
>TRBJ2-2|TRBV24-1
CATSDLKGSNTGELFF
>TRBJ1-5|TRBV10-2
CASSESPYSNQPQHF
>TRBJ1-1|TRBV27
CASSFYSANTEAFF
>TRBJ2-1|TRBV12-3/TRBV12-4
CASSLAGGNYNEQFF
>TRBJ2-3|TRBV21-1
CASSQQGCQADTQYF
>TRBJ1-3|TRBV12-3/TRBV12-4
CASSRTGGGNTIYF
>TRBJ1-1|TRBV6-5
CASTQVGQLDAEAFF
>TRBJ2-5|TRBV20-1
CSARKREGQKTQYF
>TRBJ2-1|TRBV19
CASSLNLAGGYNEQFF
>TRBJ1-4|TRBV9
CASSVGTASNEKLFF
>TRBJ2-1|TRBV20-1
CSAARDGAHIF
>TRBJ2-1|TRBV21-1
CASSIGGDPYNEQFF
>TRBJ1-2|TRBV10-2
CASGDRDRYGYTF
>TRBJ2-7|TRBV20-1
CSARIGAGSYEQYF
>TRBJ1-1|TRBV20-1
CSAENRGRGTEAFF
>TRBJ2-1|TRBV7-9
CASSLLSGASSYNEQFF
>TRBJ2-3|TRBV5-4
CASSLLAGGMSDTQYF
>TRBJ2-3|TRBV11-2
CASSWKGLAGADTQYF
>TRBJ2-1|TRBV4-1
CASSIVGGKYNEQFF
>TRBJ2-7|TRBV30
CAWSPGTGDYEQYF
>TRBJ2-3|TRBV27
CASSFGTPFSKTDTQYF
>TRBJ1-6|TRBV5-6
CASSLQGGSYNSPLHF
>TRBJ1-1|TRBV6-2/TRBV6-3
CASKWDRSLINTEAFF
>TRBJ2-1|TRBV19
CASSGLGSYNEQFF
>TRBJ2-3|TRBV5-1
CASSLARSRTDTQYF
>TRBJ1-3|TRBV7-8
CASSLRASGNTIYF
>TRBJ2-3|TRBV13
CASSSPGQGADTQYF
>TRBJ1-1|TRBV12-5
CASGPTGGLSFF
>TRBJ2-2|TRBV20-1
CSARSWDTPDRELFF